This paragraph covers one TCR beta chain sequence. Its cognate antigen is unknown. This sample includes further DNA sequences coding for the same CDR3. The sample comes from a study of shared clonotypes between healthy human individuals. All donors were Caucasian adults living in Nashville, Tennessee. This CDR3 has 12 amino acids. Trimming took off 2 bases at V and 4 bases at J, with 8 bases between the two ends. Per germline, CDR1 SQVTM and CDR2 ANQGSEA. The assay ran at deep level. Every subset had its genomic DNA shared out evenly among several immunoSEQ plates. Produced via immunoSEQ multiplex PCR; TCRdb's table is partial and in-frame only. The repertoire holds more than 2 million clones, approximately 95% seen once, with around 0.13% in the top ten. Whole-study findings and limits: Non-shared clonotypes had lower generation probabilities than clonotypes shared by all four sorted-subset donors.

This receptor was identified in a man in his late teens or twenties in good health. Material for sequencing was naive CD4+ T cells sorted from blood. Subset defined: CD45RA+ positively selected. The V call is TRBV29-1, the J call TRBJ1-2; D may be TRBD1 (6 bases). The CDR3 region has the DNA TGCAGCGTTGAACGGGACATCTATGGCTACACCTTC. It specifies CSVERDIYGYTF.